What follows are 21 T cell receptor beta chains derived from one specimen sequenced in a study of blood T cell repertoires in COVID-19. Measured with immunoSEQ multiplex PCR; TCRdb has only the in-frame clones, and not every one. The sample has hundreds of thousands of clones; around 87% are singletons. The sequenced sample consisted of peripheral blood. The source of these receptors is a woman aged 25 to 39 who had recovered from COVID-19.

The chain employs TRBV3-1 (or the pseudogene TRBV3-2) and TRBJ2-1, with TRBD2 identical over 8 bases. CDR3 length: 16 residues. Germline V lookup: CDR1 LGHDT, CDR2 YNNKEL (reference sequence). The V gene end was trimmed by 5 bases and the J gene end by 7 bases; junction bases not matched to a gene: 13. CDR3 in DNA: TGTGCCAGCAGCGAAATCAGCGGGAGAGGTTTAAATGAGCAGTTCTTC. This sequence encodes CASSEISGRGLNEQFF.

The rearrangement uses TRBV4-1 and TRBJ2-7; D possibly corresponds to TRBD2 (6 bases). Germline V gene lookup returns CDR1 MGHRA and CDR2 YSYEKL. This CDR3 spans 16 amino acids. V was cut by 1 base and J by 4 bases, with 17 bases left in between. The DNA for the CDR3 is TGCGCCAGCAGCCAAGGTCCGGGGACTTCAAAATACGAGCAGTACTTC. Translation: CASSQGPGTSKYEQYF.

The chain recombines TRBV5-6 with TRBJ1-5; 9 nucleotides line up with TRBD1. Germline trimming cut 5 bases from V and 0 bases from J; bases unmatched to any gene: 9. Germline assignment: CDR1 SGHDT and CDR2 YYEEEE. CDR3 length equals 17 residues. The DNA for the CDR3 is TGTGCCAGCAGTAACACAGGGGGCGGCAATAGCAATCAGCCCCAGCATTTT. Translating it yields CASSNTGGGNSNQPQHF.

V and J are TRBV3-1 (or the pseudogene TRBV3-2) and TRBJ2-2; 9 bases match TRBD1. V shed 4 bases, J shed 3 bases, and the junction held 9 bases outside the gene matches. There are 17 residues in the CDR3. Germline V CDR1 and CDR2: LGHDT, YNNKEL (reference sequence). The CDR3 coding sequence is TGTGCCAGCAGCCGTCCCAGGACAGGGGAGTACACCGGGGAGCTGTTTTTT. Residues: CASSRPRTGEYTGELFF.

The V call is TRBV18, the J call TRBJ2-1; the D gene is possibly TRBD2 (6 bases). CDR1 is KGHSH, CDR2 LQKENI, per germline. Trimming removed 2 bases at V and 3 bases at J, with 14 bases between. The CDR3 contains 16 residues. This chain's CDR3 is CASSPGSGDLYNEQFF. Written as DNA, the CDR3 is TGTGCCAGCTCACCAGGTTCGGGGGATCTCTACAATGAGCAGTTCTTC.

The V gene is TRBV7-9, the J gene TRBJ2-7, with D tentatively TRBD2 (7 bases). CDR3 length equals 14 residues. Per germline, CDR1 SEHNR and CDR2 FQNEAQ (reference sequence). V was pared by 2 bases and J by 6 bases, with 14 bases between. In DNA form, the CDR3 reads TGTGCCAGCAGCTTAAGTGCAGGGGAGGGCGAGCAGTACTTC. It codes for CASSLSAGEGEQYF.

The rearrangement joins TRBV19 to TRBJ1-6; D is unresolved. Trimming took 5 bases from V and 14 from J, leaving 22 bases between them. Germline CDR1 is LNHDA and CDR2 is SQIVND (reference sequence). This CDR3 region has 15 residues. CDR3 in amino acids: CASSVRTGYSISLHF. CDR3 bases: TGTGCCAGTAGTGTCAGGACTGGTTATTCGATTTCCCTCCACTTT.

The rearrangement uses TRBV10-3 and TRBJ2-6; 8 nucleotides line up with TRBD2. J gave up 2 bases and V 10 bases, and 7 bases lay outside the gene matches. From germline, CDR1 is ENHRY and CDR2 SYGVKD. The CDR3 is 15 amino acids. For the CDR3, the DNA is TGTGCCACCGGGGGGGGGATCCCTGGGGCCAACGTCCTGACTTTC. This sequence encodes CATGGGIPGANVLTF.

The J gene is TRBJ2-7, the V gene TRBV18; D is unclear. There are 13 residues in the CDR3. Germline-derived CDR1 and CDR2 are KGHSH and LQKENI. Trimming pared 1 base from V and 3 bases from J, leaving 7 bases between. In nucleotides, the CDR3 is TGTGCCAGCTCACCACGTAGCCACTACGAGCAGTACTTC. It translates to CASSPRSHYEQYF.

The rearrangement joins TRBV30 to TRBJ2-7; D unresolved. The CDR3 spans 13 residues. Germline CDR1 and CDR2: GTSNPN and SVGIG (reference sequence). Trimming pared 1 base from V and 6 bases from J, leaving 13 bases between. CDR3 DNA sequence: TGTGCCTGGAGTGCAGGATTAACTCCCGAGCAGTACTTC. The encoded protein is CAWSAGLTPEQYF.

The V and J genes are TRBV7-2 and TRBJ2-3; TRBD2 matches at 8 bases. The V gene's germline CDR1 is SGHTA and CDR2 FQGNSA. After removal of 2 bases from V and 5 bases from J, the junction contained 15 bases not matched to a gene. This CDR3 contains 18 residues. CDR3: CASSLLSPAGGAGDTQYF. In nucleotides, the CDR3 is TGTGCCAGCAGCTTATTATCCCCTGCCGGGGGGGCTGGAGATACGCAGTATTTT.

V gene TRBV27 combines with J gene TRBJ2-1, with TRBD1 matching 7 bases. Germline V gives CDR1 MNHEY, CDR2 SMNVEV (reference sequence). CDR3 length: 16 amino acids. Losses at the gene ends were 7 bases for V and 3 bases for J; bases not matched to a gene: 12. Here the CDR3 DNA reads TGTGCCAGCAATAGACGGGGAACAGGGGTCTACAATGAGCAGTTCTTC. Its protein product is CASNRRGTGVYNEQFF.

The chain couples TRBV4-1 to TRBJ2-5; 11 bases match TRBD2. CDR1 MGHRA and CDR2 YSYEKL come from the germline V gene. With V trimmed by 7 bases and J by 1 base, 5 bases remained unmatched. The CDR3 has 15 residues. CDR3 residues: CASNEGTSGQETQYF. CDR3 DNA sequence: TGCGCCAGCAACGAGGGGACTAGCGGCCAAGAGACCCAGTACTTC.

Turning to this clone: Other nucleotide sequences from this sample produce the same CDR3. The V and J genes are TRBV5-6 and TRBJ2-7; 10 positions agree with TRBD2. CDR3 size: 15 residues. The V gene end was trimmed by 4 bases and the J gene end by 2 bases; junction bases not matched to a gene: 6. In germline, CDR1 is SGHDT, CDR2 YYEEEE. The CDR3 protein is CASSRLAGGTYEQYF. The CDR3 region has the DNA TGTGCCAGCAGCCGACTAGCGGGCGGAACCTACGAGCAGTACTTC.

CDR3 nucleotides: TGCGCCAGCAGCCAGGCACCCCCAGGGTTAACGACCTACGAGCAGTACTTC. This codes for CASSQAPPGLTTYEQYF. V usage is TRBV4-3 and J usage is TRBJ2-7, with D perhaps matching TRBD1 (5 bases). V gave up 3 bases and J gave up 2 bases, with 20 bases separating them. This CDR3 is built from 17 residues. From germline, CDR1 is LGHNA and CDR2 YSLEER.

The chain is built from TRBV19 and TRBJ2-1; a weak D match, TRBD2 (5 bases). Trimming stripped 2 bases from V and 1 base from J, with 9 bases between. CDR1 is LNHDA and CDR2 is SQIVND in the germline V gene (reference sequence). This CDR3 has 15 residues. This CDR3 reads CASSITAGSYNEQFF. In nucleotides, the CDR3 is TGTGCCAGTAGTATAACGGCGGGTTCCTACAATGAGCAGTTCTTC.

The chain links TRBV7-2 to TRBJ2-1, with 9 bases aligning to TRBD1. The CDR3 sequence is 15 residues long. CDR1 and CDR2 from the germline V gene are SGHTA and FQGNSA. The V and J ends lost 6 bases and 8 bases, in that order; junction bases with no gene match: 11. The chain's CDR3 is CASRPSGTGLHEQFF. In nucleotides, the CDR3 is TGTGCCAGCAGACCATCCGGGACAGGGCTTCATGAGCAGTTCTTC.

This sequence joins TRBV4-3 and TRBJ1-6, with D hard to call. Per germline, CDR1 LGHNA and CDR2 YSLEER. This CDR3 contains 15 residues. Trimming cost V 1 base and J 7 bases, with 11 bases left between them. The chain's CDR3 is CASSQAVSVNSPLHF. The CDR3 nucleotides are TGCGCCAGCAGCCAAGCTGTCAGCGTAAATTCACCCCTCCACTTT.

The genes are TRBV4-1 and TRBJ2-3; possibly TRBD2 for D (6 bases). The CDR3 is 14 amino acids. In germline, CDR1 is MGHRA, CDR2 YSYEKL. V lost 4 bases to trimming and J lost 3 bases, with 11 bases between them. CDR3 sequence: CASSRPSGTDTQYF. CDR3 bases: TGCGCCAGCAGCCGGCCAAGCGGGACAGATACGCAGTATTTT.

CDR3 protein: CASSPKTGEGEKLFF. As DNA, the CDR3 is TGTGCCAGCAGCCCTAAGACAGGGGAAGGTGAAAAACTGTTTTTT. The chain has TRBV5-4 and TRBJ1-4; 8 nucleotides match TRBD1. V trimming: 4 bases; J trimming: 7 bases; junction bases outside the gene matches: 9. This CDR3 contains 15 residues. Germline V lookup: CDR1 SGHNT, CDR2 YYREEE (reference sequence).

The chain uses TRBV27 and TRBJ2-7, with 9 positions matching TRBD2. V trimming: 3 bases; J trimming: 2 bases; junction bases outside the gene matches: 2. Germline V lookup: CDR1 MNHEY, CDR2 SMNVEV (reference sequence). The CDR3 extends over 14 amino acids. The chain's CDR3 is CASSFGGGAYEQYF. The CDR3 DNA follows: TGTGCCAGCAGTTTTGGCGGGGGGGCCTACGAGCAGTACTTC.